This TCR beta chain was sequenced for a study of radiotherapy plus CTLA-4 blockade in lung cancer. Notes on the study in general: The study found tumor-derived TCR clones expanded in blood after radiotherapy plus ipilimumab.

Germline CDR1 is SNHLY and CDR2 is FYNNEI. Trimming left V 3 bases short and J 2 bases short, with 11 bases between. This CDR3 region has 15 residues. Libraries were prepared by immunoSEQ multiplex PCR; TCRdb keeps only in-frame clonotypes and omits some of them. The sample gives under 95,000 clones, 60% to 85% of which show up once; roughly 20% is in the top ten. With regard to this clone: Its specificity is not known.

This chain connects TRBV2 to TRBJ1-5; perhaps TRBD1 as D (5 bases). The origin of this receptor is a human donor with non-small cell lung cancer whose response to radiotherapy plus ipilimumab could not be evaluated. Some clones in this sample may be carry-over from other donors' samples. The source was peripheral blood, collected from a patient treated with radiotherapy plus ipilimumab. The DNA of the CDR3 is TGTGCCAGCAGTGACAGGGTGATAGGCAATCAGCCCCAGCATTTT. Translated, it gives CASSDRVIGNQPQHF.